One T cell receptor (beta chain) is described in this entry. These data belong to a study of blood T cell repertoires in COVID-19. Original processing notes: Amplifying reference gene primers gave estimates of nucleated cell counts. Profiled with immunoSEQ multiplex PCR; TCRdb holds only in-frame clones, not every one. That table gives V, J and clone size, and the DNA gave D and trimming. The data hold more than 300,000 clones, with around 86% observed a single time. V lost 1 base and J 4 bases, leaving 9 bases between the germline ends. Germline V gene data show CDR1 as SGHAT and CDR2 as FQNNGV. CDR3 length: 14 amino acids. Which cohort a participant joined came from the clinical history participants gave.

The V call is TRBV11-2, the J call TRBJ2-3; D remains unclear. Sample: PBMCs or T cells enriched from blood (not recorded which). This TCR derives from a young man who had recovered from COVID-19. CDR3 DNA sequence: TGTGCCAGCAGCTTAGTGGGCTACCCAGATACGCAGTATTTT. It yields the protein CASSLVGYPDTQYF.